Below are 28 T cell receptor beta chains sequenced from a single sample in a study of T-cell memory formation after mild COVID-19. Each CDR3 protein is one row after TCRdb ran MiXCR on the 5' RACE reads. The data hold 470,000 or so distinct CDR3 sequences, with roughly 18% observed a single time. The specimen sequenced was PBMCs or a T cell subset sorted from them (not recorded which). The receptor set was obtained from a man aged 18 to 29 who had mild COVID-19 (a few samples of this study predate the infection). Cell type and time point are not known.

This clonotype was counted a few times. This chain links TRBV4-2 with TRBJ2-3; D perhaps matches TRBD2 (5 bases). Deletions cut 7 bases from V and 0 bases from J, with 17 bases between. This CDR3 has 16 amino acids. Germline assignment: CDR1 LGHNA and CDR2 YNFKEQ. The CDR3 coding sequence is TGTGCCAGCAATAGTATGGCGGGCTCTAGCACAGATACGCAGTATTTT. Translation gives CASNSMAGSSTDTQYF.

This clonotype was seen only a few times. This chain connects TRBV5-1 to TRBJ2-7; D ambiguous. The V end was cut by 6 bases, the J end by 3 bases, with 19 bases between. CDR1 is SGHRS and CDR2 is YFSETQ in the germline V gene. The length of the CDR3 is 15 residues. The CDR3 bases are TGCGCCAGCAACCCACCCCGGCGGTATCACTACGAGCAGTACGTC. It codes for CASNPPRRYHYEQYV.

The chain employs TRBV20-1 and TRBJ2-7, with 8 bases matching TRBD1. J was trimmed by 2 bases and V by 6 bases; bases with no gene match: 6. Germline lookup yields CDR1 DFQATT and CDR2 SNEGSKA (reference sequence). This CDR3 is built from 13 residues. CDR3 nucleotides: TGCAGTGCCGTGGACAGGGCCACCTACGAGCAGTACGTC. Its translation is CSAVDRATYEQYV.

This clonotype was seen at least ten times. The chain joins TRBV12-3 or TRBV12-4 to TRBJ1-5; no firm D call. The CDR3 loop spans 14 amino acids. Trimming took 1 base from V and 7 from J, leaving 11 bases between them. The CDR3 region is CASSLGWVSQPQHF. CDR3 nucleotides: TGTGCCAGCAGTTTAGGGTGGGTCAGCCAGCCCCAGCATTTT.

This clonotype came up a few times. This chain uses TRBV7-2 with TRBJ2-1, with a possible D match to TRBD2 (6 bases). Germline CDR1 is SGHTA and CDR2 is FQGNSA. The CDR3 sequence is 16 residues long. V lost 6 bases and J 5 bases, leaving 20 bases between the germline ends. Here the CDR3 reads CASRLGVGGEDNEQFF. The CDR3 DNA sequence: TGTGCCAGCAGGTTGGGGGTCGGGGGAGAAGACAATGAGCAGTTCTTC. The complete variable domain, with remaining parts taken from reference TRBV7-2 and TRBJ2-1, reads GAGVSQSPSNKVTEKGKDVELRCDPISGHTALYWYRQSLGQGLEFLIYFQGNSAPDKSGLPSDRFSAERTGGSVSTLTIQRTQQEDSAVYLCASRLGVGGEDNEQFFGPGTRLTVL.

This clonotype appeared many times. This chain links TRBV30 with TRBJ2-1, with D perhaps assigned TRBD1 or TRBD2 (6 bases each). Trimming left V 2 bases short and J 4 bases short, with 15 bases between. CDR3 size: 15 residues. CDR1 and CDR2 from the germline V gene are GTSNPN and SVGIG (reference sequence). The CDR3 nucleotides read TGTGCCTGGAGTAAAACGGGGGCCGCGTACAATGAGCAGTTCTTC. This encodes CAWSKTGAAYNEQFF.

V and J are TRBV4-3 and TRBJ2-5; 7 bases align to TRBD1. This CDR3 contains 15 residues. With V trimmed by 2 bases and J by 1 base, 4 bases remained unmatched. The germline V gene has CDR1 LGHNA and CDR2 YSLEER. CDR3 sequence reads: CASSQPGQAQETQYF. CDR3 nucleotide sequence: TGCGCCAGCAGCCAACCCGGACAGGCCCAAGAGACCCAGTACTTC.

V and J are TRBV4-3 and TRBJ2-3, with no clear D. The CDR3 loop spans 13 amino acids. Germline V gene lookup returns CDR1 LGHNA and CDR2 YSLEER. Trimming took off 4 bases at V and 6 bases at J, with 11 bases between the two ends. The CDR3 DNA sequence: TGCGCCAGCAGCCGAACCTTCGGGGATACGCAGTATTTT. This translates into CASSRTFGDTQYF.

This clonotype was seen repeatedly, ten times or more. The rearrangement uses TRBV2 and TRBJ1-5; a possible D gene is TRBD1 (5 bases). V lost 1 base to trimming and J lost 9 bases, with 13 bases between them. Germline CDR1 reads SNHLY; CDR2 reads FYNNEI. This CDR3 spans 14 amino acids. CDR3 coding DNA: TGTGCCAGCAGTGAAGAGGCGGGGCCCCCGCCCCAGCATTTT. Translated, it gives CASSEEAGPPPQHF.

In its sample, this clonotype was seen a few times. The chain is built from TRBV20-1 and TRBJ2-4, with TRBD2 matching over 8 bases. J was trimmed by 0 bases and V by 6 bases; bases with no gene match: 7. The germline V gene encodes CDR1 DFQATT and CDR2 SNEGSKA (reference sequence). This CDR3 has 15 amino acids. CDR3 bases: TGCAGTGCCAGACTAGCGACCCTAGCCAAAAACATTCAGTACTTC. Translation: CSARLATLAKNIQYF.

This rearrangement joins TRBV4-1 to TRBJ2-7; 9 nucleotides agree with TRBD2. From germline, CDR1 is MGHRA and CDR2 YSYEKL. V was clipped by 0 bases and J by 4 bases; unmatched bases: 7. The CDR3 is 16 amino acids. This CDR3 is CASSQDQGLASYEQYF. CDR3 DNA: TGCGCCAGCAGCCAAGATCAGGGACTAGCTTCTTACGAGCAGTACTTC.

In its sample, this clonotype was seen a few times. The genes are TRBV6-2 or TRBV6-3 and TRBJ2-1, with 7 bases fitting TRBD2. The CDR3 covers 15 residues. Germline CDR1 and CDR2: MNHEY and SVGEGT. With V trimmed by 2 bases and J by 7 bases, 8 bases remained unmatched. The CDR3 spells CASSYGRGGENEQFF. CDR3 bases: TGTGCCAGCAGTTACGGCCGTGGGGGGGAGAATGAGCAGTTCTTC.

This clonotype was seen a few times. The V call is TRBV24-1, the J call TRBJ2-2, with a possible D match to TRBD2 (5 bases). The germline gives CDR1 KGHDR, CDR2 SFDVKD. This CDR3 region has 14 residues. V shed 7 bases and J shed 3 bases, with 11 bases lying between them. The CDR3, as DNA: TGTGCCACCAGGAAGGGAGAGGACACCGGGGAGCTGTTTTTT. Amino acid sequence: CATRKGEDTGELFF.

The sample holds one count of this clonotype. The chain recombines TRBV7-9 with TRBJ2-1; the D gene is possibly TRBD1 (5 bases). Trimming removed 0 bases from V and 9 bases from J, with 6 bases in between. This CDR3 region has 12 residues. Germline assignment: CDR1 SEHNR and CDR2 FQNEAQ (reference sequence). The chain's CDR3 is CASSLAQGEQFF. DNA of the CDR3: TGTGCCAGCAGCTTAGCGCAGGGTGAGCAGTTCTTC.

This clonotype was recorded a few times. The CDR3 nucleotides read TGTGCCAGCAGCTTTTGGGGCCATGAGCAGTTCTTC. Residues: CASSFWGHEQFF. This sequence joins TRBV5-5 and TRBJ2-1, with D possibly being TRBD1 (5 bases). The germline V and J ends were trimmed by 2 bases and 8 bases, with 8 bases remaining between them. The CDR3 is made up of 12 amino acids. Germline lookup yields CDR1 SGHKS and CDR2 YYEKEE (reference sequence). Full variable domain (rest looked up from reference TRBV5-5 and TRBJ2-1): DAGVTQSPTHLIKTRGQQVTLRCSPISGHKSVSWYQQVLGQGPQFIFQYYEKEERGRGNFPDRFSARQFPNYSSELNVNALLLGDSALYLCASSFWGHEQFFGPGTRLTVL.

In DNA, the CDR3 is TGTGCCATCAGTGAGGCTAGCGGGGGCATGACTAGCACAGATACGCAGTATTTT. Its translation is CAISEASGGMTSTDTQYF. This sequence joins TRBV10-3 and TRBJ2-3; TRBD2 aligns across 10 bases. Germline V gene sequence: CDR1 ENHRY, CDR2 SYGVKD. This CDR3 has 18 amino acids. The ends lost 2 bases at V and 0 bases at J; junction bases unmatched: 8.

The CDR3: CASRRGDQPQHF. The CDR3 nucleotides are TGTGCCAGCAGGAGGGGGGATCAGCCCCAGCATTTT. The rearrangement uses TRBV6-5 and TRBJ1-5, with a possible D match to TRBD1 (6 bases). Germline lookup yields CDR1 MNHEY and CDR2 SVGAGI. V lost 6 bases to trimming and J lost 5 bases, with 8 bases between them. The CDR3 consists of 12 residues.

This clonotype has only a few counts. The chain uses TRBV5-1 and TRBJ2-3; 8 bases align to TRBD2. This CDR3 comprises 14 residues. Unmatched junction bases numbered 4, after V lost 3 bases and J lost 4 bases. Germline CDR1 is SGHRS and CDR2 is YFSETQ. The CDR3 bases are TGCGCCAGCAGCTCCGGGGGGGCCTCAGATACGCAGTATTTT. Residues: CASSSGGASDTQYF.

V gene TRBV4-1 combines with J gene TRBJ2-1, with D unresolved. The CDR3 has 15 amino acids. Germline V gene sequence: CDR1 MGHRA, CDR2 YSYEKL. Trimming pared 0 bases from V and 3 bases from J, leaving 9 bases between. Here the CDR3 DNA reads TGCGCCAGCAGCCAAGATTTAGGAGACTACAATGAGCAGTTCTTC. Translating gives CASSQDLGDYNEQFF.

The rearrangement links TRBV7-2 to TRBJ2-2, with no clear D. CDR1 and CDR2 from the germline V gene are SGHTA and FQGNSA. The CDR3 loop spans 15 amino acids. The ends were cut back, 4 bases at V and 2 bases at J, with 11 bases in the middle. The DNA of the CDR3 is TGTGCCAGCAGCTCGAGACCTGTAAACACCGGGGAGCTGTTTTTT. Its protein is CASSSRPVNTGELFF. Full variable domain (remainder filled in from reference TRBV7-2 and TRBJ2-2): GAGVSQSPSNKVTEKGKDVELRCDPISGHTALYWYRQSLGQGLEFLIYFQGNSAPDKSGLPSDRFSAERTGGSVSTLTIQRTQQEDSAVYLCASSSRPVNTGELFFGEGSRLTVL.

Only a few counts were recorded for this clonotype. V gene TRBV19 combines with J gene TRBJ1-2, with D tentatively TRBD1 (5 bases). This CDR3 region has 13 residues. Between the trimmed V and J ends, which lost 0 bases and 8 bases, there was a span of 10 bases. Germline assignment: CDR1 LNHDA and CDR2 SQIVND (reference sequence). The CDR3 region is CASSIDRGYGYTF. The CDR3 bases are TGTGCCAGTAGTATAGATCGGGGGTACGGCTACACCTTC.

This clonotype has more than one count but fewer than ten. The chain carries TRBV5-4 and TRBJ2-3; D gene ambiguous. The length of the CDR3 is 14 residues. Germline assignment: CDR1 SGHNT and CDR2 YYREEE (reference sequence). Deletions cut 0 bases from V and 1 base from J, with 6 bases between. CDR3 DNA sequence: TGTGCCAGCAGCTTGGAATCTGGCACAGATACGCAGTATTTT. This sequence encodes CASSLESGTDTQYF.

The V gene is TRBV5-4, the J gene TRBJ2-3; either TRBD1 or TRBD2 may fit D (6 bases each). This CDR3 has 15 residues. CDR1 is SGHNT, CDR2 YYREEE, per germline (reference sequence). Trimming took 4 bases from V and 1 from J, leaving 13 bases between them. DNA of the CDR3: TGTGCCAGCAGCCCTCCGGGGGCCCGCACAGATACGCAGTATTTT. Its translation: CASSPPGARTDTQYF. Combining the CDR3 with reference TRBV5-4 and TRBJ2-3 gives the whole variable domain ETGVTQSPTHLIKTRGQQVTLRCSSQSGHNTVSWYQQALGQGPQFIFQYYREEENGRGNFPPRFSGLQFPNYSSELNVNALELDDSALYLCASSPPGARTDTQYFGPGTRLTVL.

The rearrangement uses TRBV4-1 and TRBJ2-3; D call uncertain. This CDR3 has 16 residues. V was pared by 0 bases and J by 0 bases, with 10 bases between. Germline CDR1 MGHRA, CDR2 YSYEKL. CDR3 DNA sequence: TGCGCCAGCAGCCAAGATAGGGCAGAAAGCACAGATACGCAGTATTTT. Translating it yields CASSQDRAESTDTQYF.

This clonotype was counted a few times. V gene TRBV23-1 combines with J gene TRBJ1-5; 7 bases align to TRBD1. TRBV23-1 is annotated as an ORF whose role is uncertain. Trimming removed 6 bases from V and 9 bases from J; junction bases left unmatched: 8. The CDR3 covers 13 residues. The DNA for the CDR3 is TGCGCCAGCAGACCGACAGGGCTACGGCCCCAGCATTTT. Encoded protein: CASRPTGLRPQHF.

There are a few counts of this clonotype. The rearrangement links TRBV7-9 to TRBJ2-1; D gene uncertain. CDR1 and CDR2 from the germline V gene are SEHNR and FQNEAQ (reference sequence). The CDR3 contains 14 residues. V was trimmed by 1 base and J by 7 bases, leaving 11 bases between them. The CDR3 DNA follows: TGTGCCAGCAGCTTAGATTCACGGCTGAATGAGCAGTTCTTC. Amino acids: CASSLDSRLNEQFF.

The V gene is TRBV6-5, the J gene TRBJ1-3; 7 bases are shared with TRBD1. CDR1 and CDR2 from the germline V gene are MNHEY and SVGAGI. Losses at the gene ends were 6 bases for V and 5 bases for J; bases not matched to a gene: 7. The CDR3 covers 14 residues. The CDR3 spells CASRSQGGRNTIYF. The CDR3 nucleotides read TGTGCCAGCAGGTCCCAGGGGGGCAGAAACACCATATATTTT.

The genes are TRBV5-1 and TRBJ1-2; TRBD1 matches at 10 bases. The junction had 7 bases not matched to a gene; V was cut back by 0 bases and J by 8 bases. Germline lookup yields CDR1 SGHRS and CDR2 YFSETQ. The CDR3 runs 15 residues. The chain's CDR3 is CASSLALGQGEGYTF. The CDR3 bases are TGCGCCAGCAGCTTGGCCCTTGGACAGGGGGAGGGCTACACCTTC.